The clone carrying this T cell receptor beta chain appeared a few times. Its cognate antigen is unknown. Looked up from germline, CDR1 is SGHAT and CDR2 is FQNNGV. The CDR3 length is 14 residues. V was trimmed by 2 bases and J by 0 bases, leaving 8 bases between them. The PCR used 60 Vbeta and 13 Jbeta primers. The assay was immunoSEQ multiplex PCR, and TCRdb's table has in-frame clones only and misses some. The repertoire includes around 150,000 clones, approximately 57% of them detected once, and about 1.8% sits in the top ten. The sample comes from a study of cytomegalovirus exposure and HLA in healthy donors. Findings of the study overall: The likely explanation for a cluster of highly shared sequence variants was sequencing artifact.

The chain has TRBV11-2 and TRBJ2-7; no reliable D call. This TCR derives from a male donor in good health and CMV-seronegative. The sequencing sample was made of PBMCs. The CDR3 nucleotides are TGTGCCAGCAGCTTAACAAGGAGCTCCTACGAGCAGTACTTC. Amino acids: CASSLTRSSYEQYF.